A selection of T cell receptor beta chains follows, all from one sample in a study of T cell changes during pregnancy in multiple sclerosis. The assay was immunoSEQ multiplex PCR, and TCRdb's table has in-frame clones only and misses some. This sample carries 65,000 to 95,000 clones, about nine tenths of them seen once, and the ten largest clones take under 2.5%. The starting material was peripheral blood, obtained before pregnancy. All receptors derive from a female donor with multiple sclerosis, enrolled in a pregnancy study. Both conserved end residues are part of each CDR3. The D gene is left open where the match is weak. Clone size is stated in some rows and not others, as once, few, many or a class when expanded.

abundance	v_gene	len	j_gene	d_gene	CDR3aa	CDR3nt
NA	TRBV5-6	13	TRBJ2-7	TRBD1	CASSLYRGYEQYF	TGTGCCAGCAGCTTGTACAGGGGTTACGAGCAGTACTTC
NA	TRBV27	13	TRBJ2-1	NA	CASSWGPDNEQFF	TGTGCCAGCAGTTGGGGGCCCGACAATGAGCAGTTCTTC
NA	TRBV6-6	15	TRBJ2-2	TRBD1	CASSLGQGDTGELFF	TGTGCCAGCAGTTTAGGACAGGGGGATACCGGGGAGCTGTTTTTT
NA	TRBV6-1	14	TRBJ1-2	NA	CASSVVRTDYGYTF	TGTGCCAGCAGTGTCGTGAGAACCGACTATGGCTACACCTTC
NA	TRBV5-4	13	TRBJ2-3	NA	CASSFTLADTQYF	TGTGCCAGCAGCTTCACTCTCGCAGATACGCAGTATTTT
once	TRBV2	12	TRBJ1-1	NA	CASSDRGYEAFF	TGTGCCAGCAGTGACAGGGGATATGAAGCTTTCTTT
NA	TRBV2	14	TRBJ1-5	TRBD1	CASSESRGHQPQHF	TGTGCCAGCAGTGAATCCAGGGGGCATCAGCCCCAGCATTTT
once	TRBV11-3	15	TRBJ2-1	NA	CASSLDHLKGNEQFF	TGTGCCAGCAGCTTAGATCATTTAAAGGGGAATGAGCAGTTCTTC
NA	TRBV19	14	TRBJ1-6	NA	CATKPSGVRSPLHF	TGTGCCACCAAACCCTCCGGGGTGCGGTCACCCCTCCACTTT
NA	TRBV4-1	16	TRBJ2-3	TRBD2	CASSQGRAGDTDTQYF	TGCGCCAGCAGCCAAGGAAGGGCGGGGGACACAGATACGCAGTATTTT
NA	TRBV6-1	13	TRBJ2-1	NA	CASSFGQNNEQFF	TGTGCCAGCAGCTTCGGACAGAACAATGAGCAGTTCTTC
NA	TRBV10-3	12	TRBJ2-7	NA	CAIRTRVDEQYF	TGTGCCATCAGGACCAGGGTAGACGAGCAGTACTTC
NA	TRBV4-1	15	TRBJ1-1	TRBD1	CASSPPDRGNTEAFF	TGCGCCAGCAGCCCCCCGGACAGGGGAAACACTGAAGCTTTCTTT
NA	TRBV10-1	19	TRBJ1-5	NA	CARLIGPGCRDGPNQPQHF	TGCGCCAGGCTAATAGGCCCTGGGTGCAGGGATGGTCCCAATCAGCCCCAGCATTTT